Below are 26 T cell receptor beta chains sequenced from a single sample in a study of control samples from healthy donors and cancer patients. Assay: immunoSEQ multiplex PCR; the TCRdb copy retains only in-frame clones and omits some. The profile shows fewer than 200,000 clones, around nine tenths of them singletons. Material: blood. The source is a man younger than 45 in good health.

The V and J genes are TRBV4-3 and TRBJ2-1, with D possibly being TRBD2 (5 bases). This CDR3 comprises 16 residues. The germline V gene has CDR1 LGHNA and CDR2 YSLEER. V lost 0 bases, J lost 2 bases, and 11 bases lay in between. The CDR3 coding sequence is TGCGCCAGCAGCCAAGATCGTCTAGCCACCTACAATGAGCAGTTCTTC. Translated: CASSQDRLATYNEQFF.

The chain is built from TRBV2 and TRBJ1-4; D unresolved. CDR1 is SNHLY, CDR2 FYNNEI, per germline. V lost 7 bases and J lost 6, with 9 bases in between. CDR3 length: 12 residues. This CDR3 is CASTGRHEKLFF. The CDR3 nucleotides read TGTGCCAGCACAGGCAGGCATGAAAAACTGTTTTTT.

This chain joins TRBV2 and TRBJ2-7; no firm D call. Germline V gene sequence: CDR1 SNHLY, CDR2 FYNNEI. Trimming removed 3 bases from V and 4 bases from J, with 1 base in between. This CDR3 comprises 10 residues. The CDR3: CASSDYEQYF. In DNA form, the CDR3 reads TGTGCCAGCAGTGATTACGAGCAGTACTTC. Together with reference TRBV2 and TRBJ2-7, the CDR3 gives the full variable domain: EPEVTQTPSHQVTQMGQEVILRCVPISNHLYFYWYRQILGQKVEFLVSFYNNEISEKSEIFDDQFSVERPDGSNFTLKIRSTKLEDSAMYFCASSDYEQYFGPGTRLTVT.

The DNA for the CDR3 is TGTGCCAGTAGTATATCCCTGGCCGACACTGAAGCTTTCTTT. It codes for CASSISLADTEAFF. This chain joins TRBV19 and TRBJ1-1; no firm D call. Trimming shortened V by 2 bases and J by 3 bases, and 10 bases separated the two germline ends. The CDR3 sequence is 14 residues long. Per germline, CDR1 LNHDA and CDR2 SQIVND (reference sequence).

This rearrangement joins TRBV3-1 (or the pseudogene TRBV3-2) to TRBJ2-1; 11 positions agree with TRBD2. The CDR3 loop spans 15 amino acids. CDR1 and CDR2 from the germline V gene are LGHDT and YNNKEL (reference sequence). V lost 4 bases and J lost 9; bases outside the gene matches: 8. The CDR3 coding sequence is TGTGCCAGCAGCCGGGGAACTAGCGGGGGAGGTGAGCAGTTCTTC. This sequence encodes CASSRGTSGGGEQFF.

The CDR3 loop is CASRYQGQETQYF. The CDR3 DNA sequence: TGTGCCAGCAGGTACCAGGGGCAAGAGACCCAGTACTTC. This rearrangement joins TRBV12-3 or TRBV12-4 to TRBJ2-5; weak D call: TRBD1 (6 bases). Between the trimmed V and J ends, which lost 6 bases and 2 bases, there was a span of 10 bases. This CDR3 has 13 residues.

The rearrangement uses TRBV9 and TRBJ2-5, with TRBD2 identical over 12 bases. The CDR3 spans 16 residues. J was trimmed by 2 bases and V by 2 bases; bases with no gene match: 4. Germline CDR1 is SGDLS and CDR2 is YYNGEE. This CDR3 reads CASSVGLAGLQETQYF. In DNA, the CDR3 is TGTGCCAGCAGCGTGGGACTAGCGGGCCTACAAGAGACCCAGTACTTC.

This chain connects TRBV12-3 or TRBV12-4 to TRBJ2-1; D uncertain. This CDR3 contains 11 residues. Deletions cut 2 bases from V and 8 bases from J, with 4 bases between. DNA of the CDR3: TGTGCCAGCAGTTTACAGTATGAGCAGTTCTTC. Translating gives CASSLQYEQFF.

This chain uses TRBV18 with TRBJ1-5, with 7 bases fitting TRBD1. With 6 bases clipped from V and 6 bases from J, the junction kept 8 bases outside the gene matches. Germline lookup yields CDR1 KGHSH and CDR2 LQKENI. The CDR3 spans 14 residues. CDR3 DNA: TGTGCCAGCTCTTCTTCAGGGGGAAGTCAGCCCCAGCATTTT. This sequence encodes CASSSSGGSQPQHF. Together with reference TRBV18 and TRBJ1-5, the CDR3 gives the full variable domain: NAGVMQNPRHLVRRRGQEARLRCSPMKGHSHVYWYRQLPEEGLKFMVYLQKENIIDESGMPKERFSAEFPKEGPSILRIQQVVRGDSAAYFCASSSSGGSQPQHFGDGTRLSIL.

V and J are TRBV19 and TRBJ1-2; D is unclear. From germline, CDR1 is LNHDA and CDR2 SQIVND (reference sequence). CDR3 length equals 17 residues. Trimming stripped 2 bases from V and 8 bases from J, with 24 bases between. DNA for the CDR3: TGTGCCAGTAGTATAACGCGGCTCCGTCGGGAGTTAGGAGGCTACACCTTC. Protein sequence: CASSITRLRRELGGYTF.

This chain uses TRBV28 with TRBJ1-1; D perhaps matches TRBD1 (5 bases). V was trimmed by 6 bases and J by 2 bases, leaving 10 bases between them. The CDR3 contains 13 residues. Germline loops: CDR1 MDHEN, CDR2 SYDVKM. The CDR3 DNA sequence: TGTGCCAGCAGGACAGACATCAACACTGAAGCTTTCTTT. It translates to CASRTDINTEAFF. Filled out from reference TRBV28 and TRBJ1-1, the complete variable domain reads DVKVTQSSRYLVKRTGEKVFLECVQDMDHENMFWYRQDPGLGLRLIYFSYDVKMKEKGDIPEGYSVSREKKERFSLILESASTNQTSMYLCASRTDINTEAFFGQGTRLTVV.

The V call is TRBV3-1 (or the pseudogene TRBV3-2), the J call TRBJ1-1, with D perhaps matching TRBD1 (5 bases). The CDR3 is made up of 12 amino acids. The V gene's germline CDR1 is LGHDT and CDR2 YNNKEL (reference sequence). V gave up 1 base and J gave up 7 bases, with 7 bases separating them. The CDR3 sequence is CASSQGGGEAFF. CDR3 sequence (DNA): TGTGCCAGCAGCCAAGGGGGGGGTGAAGCTTTCTTT.

The chain carries TRBV9 and TRBJ2-1; 8 bases fit TRBD2. The CDR3 sequence is 14 residues long. Germline V gene lookup returns CDR1 SGDLS and CDR2 YYNGEE. After removal of 3 bases from V and 8 bases from J, the junction contained 7 bases not matched to a gene. CDR3 residues: CASSEELAADEQFF. The CDR3 DNA sequence: TGTGCCAGCAGCGAAGAACTAGCGGCGGATGAGCAGTTCTTC.

V is TRBV2 and J is TRBJ1-4; no reliable D call. Germline assignment: CDR1 SNHLY and CDR2 FYNNEI. The CDR3 is made up of 12 amino acids. The CDR3 DNA is TGTGCTGCTTCAGCAACTAATGAAAAACTGTTTTTT. Translation gives CAASATNEKLFF.

The V and J genes are TRBV6-5 and TRBJ1-5; D unresolved. The CDR3 spans 14 residues. Germline CDR1 reads MNHEY; CDR2 reads SVGAGI. Trimming left V 0 bases short and J 8 bases short, with 11 bases between. CDR3 DNA sequence: TGTGCCAGCAGTTACTCGGCGGGGATTGAGCCCCAGCATTTT. Its protein product is CASSYSAGIEPQHF.

The genes are TRBV7-9 and TRBJ2-5, with TRBD1 matching 7 bases. This CDR3 has 15 amino acids. J gave up 1 base and V 5 bases, and 7 bases lay outside the gene matches. Germline CDR1 reads SEHNR; CDR2 reads FQNEAQ (reference sequence). CDR3 protein: CASSARGGSQETQYF. The DNA of the CDR3 is TGTGCCAGCAGCGCAAGAGGGGGCAGCCAAGAGACCCAGTACTTC. The variable domain in full, with the rest retrieved from reference TRBV7-9 and TRBJ2-5, is DTGVSQNPRHKITKRGQNVTFRCDPISEHNRLYWYRQTLGQGPEFLTYFQNEAQLEKSRLLSDRFSAERPKGSFSTLEIQRTEQGDSAMYLCASSARGGSQETQYFGPGTRLLVL.

The rearrangement joins TRBV11-1 to TRBJ2-7; D remains ambiguous. The CDR3 is 12 amino acids. The germline V gene encodes CDR1 SGHAT and CDR2 FQDESV (reference sequence). Trimming pared 5 bases from V and 2 bases from J, leaving 7 bases between. CDR3: CASSTGPYEQYF. In nucleotides, the CDR3 is TGTGCCAGCAGCACGGGTCCCTACGAGCAGTACTTC.

V usage is TRBV5-5 and J usage is TRBJ2-2; D is unclear. Trimming shortened V by 4 bases and J by 4 bases, and 17 bases separated the two germline ends. CDR1 is SGHKS and CDR2 is YYEKEE in the germline V gene (reference sequence). The CDR3 extends over 16 amino acids. CDR3 DNA sequence: TGTGCCAGCAGCCTCATCCCAACATTCCTCACCGGGGAGCTGTTTTTT. Residues: CASSLIPTFLTGELFF.

Only a few counts were recorded for this clone. The chain combines TRBV3-1 (or the pseudogene TRBV3-2) with TRBJ1-1; D perhaps matches TRBD1 (6 bases). Trimming removed 5 bases from V and 5 bases from J, with 15 bases in between. The CDR3 sequence is 14 residues long. The germline V gene encodes CDR1 LGHDT and CDR2 YNNKEL (reference sequence). The CDR3 sequence: CASSKGQGLTEAFF. For the CDR3, the DNA is TGTGCCAGCAGCAAAGGTCAGGGGCTGACTGAAGCTTTCTTT.

The gene calls are TRBV19 and TRBJ1-4, with TRBD1 matching 9 bases. Germline V gives CDR1 LNHDA, CDR2 SQIVND (reference sequence). Trimming at V came to 0 bases and at J to 8 bases, leaving 4 bases not matched to a gene. There are 15 residues in the CDR3. The CDR3 DNA sequence: TGTGCCAGTAGTATAGAGGGGACAGGGTACGAAAAACTGTTTTTT. Its translation: CASSIEGTGYEKLFF.

The chain is built from TRBV19 and TRBJ1-4, with D perhaps matching TRBD1 (5 bases). Trimming took 11 bases from V and 2 from J, leaving 21 bases between them. CDR3 length equals 16 residues. Looked up from germline, CDR1 is LNHDA and CDR2 is SQIVND (reference sequence). The CDR3 here is CASTGGSLATNEKLFF. The CDR3 DNA reads as TGTGCCTCCACCGGGGGGAGCCTAGCCACTAATGAAAAACTGTTTTTT.

The genes are TRBV9 and TRBJ1-3; 7 bases align to TRBD1. The CDR3 sequence is 16 residues long. With V trimmed by 3 bases and J by 3 bases, 9 bases remained unmatched. Germline assignment: CDR1 SGDLS and CDR2 YYNGEE. The CDR3 DNA is TGTGCCAGCAGCGCGGATCGACAGGGCGGTGGAAACACCATATATTTT. Translation: CASSADRQGGGNTIYF.

The rearrangement uses TRBV6-5 and TRBJ2-7; D is perhaps TRBD1 (6 bases). The germline V gene has CDR1 MNHEY and CDR2 SVGAGI. Trimming cost V 2 bases and J 2 bases, with 10 bases left between them. The CDR3 totals 14 residues. The CDR3 sequence: CASSYEGVAYEQYF. The CDR3 DNA is TGTGCCAGCAGTTACGAGGGGGTAGCCTACGAGCAGTACTTC.

The V and J genes are TRBV7-3 and TRBJ2-5; 10 bases align to TRBD1. V lost 5 bases to trimming and J lost 5 bases; unmatched junction nucleotides: 5. Germline CDR1 and CDR2: SGHTA and FQGTGA. CDR3 length: 14 amino acids. The CDR3 nucleotides are TGTGCCAGCAGCCCGGACAGGGGGAGGGAGACCCAGTACTTC. Translation gives CASSPDRGRETQYF.

The genes are TRBV19 and TRBJ2-1; 8 bases fit TRBD2. CDR1 and CDR2 (germline): LNHDA, SQIVND (reference sequence). The CDR3 loop spans 16 amino acids. V lost 0 bases to trimming and J lost 0 bases; unmatched junction nucleotides: 1. This chain's CDR3 is CASSIDAGGSYNEQFF. The CDR3 region has the DNA TGTGCCAGTAGTATAGATGCGGGGGGCTCCTACAATGAGCAGTTCTTC.

The chain joins TRBV28 to TRBJ2-1; 10 bases are shared with TRBD1. The CDR3 sequence is 14 residues long. Germline CDR1 is MDHEN and CDR2 is SYDVKM. The V and J ends lost 5 bases and 7 bases, in that order; junction bases with no gene match: 5. CDR3 DNA sequence: TGTGCCAGCAGTACGGGACAGGGGAGAAATGAGCAGTTCTTC. Translation: CASSTGQGRNEQFF.